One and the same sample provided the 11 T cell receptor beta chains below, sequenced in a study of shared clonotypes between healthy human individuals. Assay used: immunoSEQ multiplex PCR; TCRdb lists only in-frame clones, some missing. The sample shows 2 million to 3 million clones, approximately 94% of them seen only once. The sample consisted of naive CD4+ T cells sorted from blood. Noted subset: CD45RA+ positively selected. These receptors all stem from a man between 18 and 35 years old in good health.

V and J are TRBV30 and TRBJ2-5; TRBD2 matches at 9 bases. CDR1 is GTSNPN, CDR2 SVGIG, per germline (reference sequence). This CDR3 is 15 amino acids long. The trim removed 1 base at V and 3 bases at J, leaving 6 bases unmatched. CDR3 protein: CAWSGGGGNEETQYF. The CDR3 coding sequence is TGTGCCTGGAGTGGCGGGGGGGGGAACGAAGAGACCCAGTACTTC.

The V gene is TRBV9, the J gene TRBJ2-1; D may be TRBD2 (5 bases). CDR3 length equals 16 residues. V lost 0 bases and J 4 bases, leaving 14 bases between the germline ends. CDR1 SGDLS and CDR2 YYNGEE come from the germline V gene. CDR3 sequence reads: CASSVASVGEYNEQFF. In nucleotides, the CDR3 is TGTGCCAGCAGCGTAGCTTCGGTGGGAGAGTACAATGAGCAGTTCTTC. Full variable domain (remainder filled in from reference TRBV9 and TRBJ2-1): DSGVTQTPKHLITATGQRVTLRCSPRSGDLSVYWYQQSLDQGLQFLIQYYNGEERAKGNILERFSAQQFPDLHSELNLSSLELGDSALYFCASSVASVGEYNEQFFGPGTRLTVL.

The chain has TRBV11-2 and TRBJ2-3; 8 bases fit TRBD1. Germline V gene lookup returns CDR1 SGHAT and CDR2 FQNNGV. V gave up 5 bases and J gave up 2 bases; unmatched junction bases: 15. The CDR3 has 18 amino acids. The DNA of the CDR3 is TGTGCCAGCAGCCAAGACCCCCCCGGGACAGGAGACACAGATACGCAGTATTTT. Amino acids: CASSQDPPGTGDTDTQYF.

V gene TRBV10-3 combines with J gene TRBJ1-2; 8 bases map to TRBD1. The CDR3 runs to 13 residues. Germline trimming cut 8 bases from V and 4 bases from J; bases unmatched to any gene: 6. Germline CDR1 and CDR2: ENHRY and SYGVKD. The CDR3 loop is CAIGDRLIYGYTF. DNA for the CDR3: TGTGCCATCGGGGACAGGTTGATCTATGGCTACACCTTC.

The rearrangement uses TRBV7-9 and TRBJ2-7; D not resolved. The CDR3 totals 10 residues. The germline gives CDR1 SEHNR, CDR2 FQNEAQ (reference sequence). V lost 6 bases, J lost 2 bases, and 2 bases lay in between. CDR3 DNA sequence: TGTGCCAGCAGAACCTACGAGCAGTACTTC. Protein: CASRTYEQYF.

CDR3 loop: CAISRTSGSGEQFF. The DNA for the CDR3 is TGTGCCATCAGTAGGACTAGCGGGAGCGGTGAGCAGTTCTTC. The V and J genes are TRBV10-3 and TRBJ2-1, with TRBD2 identical over 13 bases. V dropped 5 bases and J dropped 9; count of bases not matched to a gene: 4. The CDR3 runs to 14 residues. Germline V gene data show CDR1 as ENHRY and CDR2 as SYGVKD.

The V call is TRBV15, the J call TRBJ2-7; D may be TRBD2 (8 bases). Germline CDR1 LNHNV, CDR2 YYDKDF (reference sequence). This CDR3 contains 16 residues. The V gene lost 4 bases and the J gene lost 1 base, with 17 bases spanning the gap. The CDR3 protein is CATSTGGTVLSYEQYF. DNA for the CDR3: TGTGCCACCAGCACGGGGGGGACAGTGCTATCCTACGAGCAGTACTTC.

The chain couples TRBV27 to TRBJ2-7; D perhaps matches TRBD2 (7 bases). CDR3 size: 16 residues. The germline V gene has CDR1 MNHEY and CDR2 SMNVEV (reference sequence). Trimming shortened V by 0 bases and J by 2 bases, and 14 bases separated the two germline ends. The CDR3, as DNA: TGTGCCAGCAGTTTATCCGGCGGGGGCTCAGCCTACGAGCAGTACTTC. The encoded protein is CASSLSGGGSAYEQYF.

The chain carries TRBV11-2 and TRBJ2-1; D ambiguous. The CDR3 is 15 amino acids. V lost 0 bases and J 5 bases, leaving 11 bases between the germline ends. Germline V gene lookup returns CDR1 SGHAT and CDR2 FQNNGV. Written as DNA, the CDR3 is TGTGCCAGCAGCTTAGATAGTCTCCTTCACAATGAGCAGTTCTTC. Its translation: CASSLDSLLHNEQFF.

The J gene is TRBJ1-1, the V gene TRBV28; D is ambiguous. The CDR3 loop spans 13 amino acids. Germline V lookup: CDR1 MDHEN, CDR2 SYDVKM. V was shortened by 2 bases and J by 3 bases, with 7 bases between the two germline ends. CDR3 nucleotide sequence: TGTGCCAGCAGTTTAGGGCCTTACACTGAAGCTTTCTTT. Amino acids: CASSLGPYTEAFF.

CDR3 sequence (DNA): TGCGCCAGCAGCCCAGCCGAGACAGGGGGCTCTAATCAGCCCCAGCATTTT. As protein: CASSPAETGGSNQPQHF. This chain connects TRBV4-1 to TRBJ1-5, with 10 bases lining up with TRBD1. This CDR3 has 17 residues. J was trimmed by 4 bases and V by 4 bases; bases with no gene match: 10. The V gene's germline CDR1 is MGHRA and CDR2 YSYEKL.